This entry lists 32 T cell receptor beta chains sequenced from one sample in a study of beta chain features in type 1 diabetes. Of the isolated RNA, all was reverse transcribed, and so the sequenced material was expressed TCRB transcripts. Assay used: immunoSEQ multiplex PCR; TCRdb lists only in-frame clones, some missing. The sample records about 410,000 clones, more than 11% being singletons. The sample was naive CD4+ T cells from blood. These receptors all stem from a man aged 25 to 45 in good health.

The V and J genes are TRBV27 and TRBJ2-5; perhaps D is TRBD1 or TRBD2 (5 bases each). In germline, CDR1 is MNHEY, CDR2 SMNVEV (reference sequence). Trimming shortened V by 5 bases and J by 11 bases, and 27 bases separated the two germline ends. CDR3 size: 16 residues. Written as DNA, the CDR3 is TGTGCCAGCAGTCCCAGTTTGGGGGACCGAACATCCCGACAGTACTTC. Protein: CASSPSLGDRTSRQYF.

This clone showed up just a few times. CDR3 protein: CASSFTTSGHTIYF. In DNA, the CDR3 is TGTGCCAGCAGTTTTACCACCTCCGGGCACACCATATATTTT. V usage is TRBV27 and J usage is TRBJ1-3; no definite D call. This CDR3 is 14 amino acids long. Germline V gives CDR1 MNHEY, CDR2 SMNVEV (reference sequence). V shed 3 bases and J shed 8 bases, with 14 bases lying between them.

This clone was detected only a few times. This chain joins TRBV4-3 and TRBJ2-3; tentatively, D is TRBD1 or TRBD2 (5 bases each). The CDR3 runs 15 residues. Germline CDR1 LGHNA, CDR2 YSLEER. V shed 1 base and J shed 5 bases, with 13 bases lying between them. The CDR3 is CASSQGGSGRDTQYF. The CDR3 DNA is TGCGCCAGCAGCCAAGGGGGGTCGGGACGAGATACGCAGTATTTT.

This sequence joins TRBV12-5 and TRBJ1-3, with a tentative D call TRBD1 (6 bases). The V gene lost 5 bases and the J gene lost 5 bases, with 16 bases spanning the gap. Germline CDR1 is LGHNT and CDR2 is FRNRAP. The CDR3 contains 15 residues. CDR3 loop: CASGPATGARNTIYF. For the CDR3, the DNA is TGTGCTAGTGGTCCCGCAACGGGGGCCCGAAACACCATATATTTT.

This clone was seen more than once but under ten times. The rearrangement links TRBV19 to TRBJ2-1; 11 bases fit TRBD2. The CDR3 spans 17 residues. Unmatched junction bases numbered 10, after V lost 3 bases and J lost 6 bases. The germline gives CDR1 LNHDA, CDR2 SQIVND (reference sequence). CDR3 amino acids: CASSILLAGGPANEQFF. CDR3 bases: TGTGCCAGTAGTATCCTCCTAGCGGGAGGTCCGGCCAATGAGCAGTTCTTC.

The chain employs TRBV5-1 and TRBJ1-2; D may be TRBD1 (5 bases). Germline V CDR1 and CDR2: SGHRS, YFSETQ. Trimming removed 4 bases at V and 1 base at J, with 11 bases between. The CDR3 contains 14 residues. The CDR3 spells CASSAQTVNYGYTF. CDR3 coding DNA: TGCGCCAGCAGCGCACAGACAGTTAACTATGGCTACACCTTC.

The J gene is TRBJ1-5, the V gene TRBV30, with D uncertain. The V gene's germline CDR1 is GTSNPN and CDR2 SVGIG (reference sequence). Deletions cut 2 bases from V and 0 bases from J, with 8 bases between. This CDR3 comprises 14 residues. CDR3 amino acids: CAWSPWDSNQPQHF. The DNA for the CDR3 is TGTGCCTGGAGTCCTTGGGATAGCAATCAGCCCCAGCATTTT.

The V and J genes are TRBV29-1 and TRBJ1-1; 8 nucleotides match TRBD1. The CDR3 sequence is 15 residues long. Germline V gene data show CDR1 as SQVTM and CDR2 as ANQGSEA. Losses at the gene ends were 7 bases for V and 1 base for J; bases not matched to a gene: 11. The CDR3 spells CSAALQGGTNTEAFF. The CDR3 nucleotides are TGCAGCGCGGCGTTACAGGGGGGTACGAACACTGAAGCTTTCTTT.

The chain is built from TRBV27 and TRBJ2-1; 11 nucleotides align to TRBD2. The germline V gene has CDR1 MNHEY and CDR2 SMNVEV (reference sequence). This CDR3 is 15 amino acids long. V was clipped by 5 bases and J by 5 bases; unmatched bases: 5. The CDR3 is CASSPLAGGNNEQFF. DNA for the CDR3: TGTGCCAGCAGTCCCCTAGCGGGAGGCAACAATGAGCAGTTCTTC.

This clone came up a few times. The V gene is TRBV7-2, the J gene TRBJ2-5; 9 nucleotides agree with TRBD2. Germline V gene lookup returns CDR1 SGHTA and CDR2 FQGNSA. The CDR3 consists of 15 residues. Losses at the gene ends were 5 bases for V and 1 base for J; bases not matched to a gene: 5. The CDR3: CASSPVAGAQETQYF. The CDR3 nucleotides read TGTGCCAGCAGCCCAGTAGCGGGGGCCCAAGAGACCCAGTACTTC.

The chain uses TRBV6-1 and TRBJ2-3, with TRBD2 matching over 7 bases. This CDR3 contains 16 residues. CDR1 is MNHNS and CDR2 is SASEGT in the germline V gene. Trimming took 2 bases from V and 3 from J; bases not matched to a gene: 8. The CDR3 nucleotides read TGTGCCAGCAGTGAACGCCCGGGAGGTGGAACAGATACGCAGTATTTT. Translating it yields CASSERPGGGTDTQYF.

CDR3 DNA: TGCGCCAGCAGCCTTGATCAGGGAAGTACCGTGGGCGGCTACGAGCAGTACTTC. The encoded protein is CASSLDQGSTVGGYEQYF. The chain couples TRBV4-3 to TRBJ2-7, with D maybe TRBD1 (5 bases). Trimming removed 4 bases from V and 3 bases from J, with 25 bases in between. The CDR3 is made up of 18 amino acids. Germline V gene data show CDR1 as LGHNA and CDR2 as YSLEER.

This sequence joins TRBV19 and TRBJ1-1, with D hard to call. V was pared by 0 bases and J by 2 bases, with 13 bases between. CDR1 and CDR2 from the germline V gene are LNHDA and SQIVND (reference sequence). This CDR3 has 16 residues. CDR3 sequence: CASSIDGSWANTEAFF. CDR3 DNA: TGTGCCAGTAGTATAGATGGTTCGTGGGCAAACACTGAAGCTTTCTTT.

The chain is built from TRBV5-1 and TRBJ2-6, with TRBD2 identical over 8 bases. Germline CDR1 is SGHRS and CDR2 is YFSETQ. Trimming took 2 bases from V and 0 from J; bases not matched to a gene: 4. CDR3 size: 17 residues. The CDR3 reads CASSFTSGSSGANVLTF. CDR3 DNA: TGCGCCAGCAGCTTTACTAGCGGTAGCTCTGGGGCCAACGTCCTGACTTTC.

The gene calls are TRBV7-2 and TRBJ2-7, with 7 nucleotides matching TRBD1. The CDR3 is 15 amino acids. J lost 4 bases, V lost 6 bases, and 12 bases had no gene match. Germline CDR1 reads SGHTA; CDR2 reads FQGNSA. The chain's CDR3 is CASRRQGGTSYEQYF. Here the CDR3 DNA reads TGTGCCAGCAGGAGACAGGGTGGAACTTCGTACGAGCAGTACTTC.

This clone has just a few counts. The rearrangement uses TRBV4-3 and TRBJ1-1; the D is unclear. The CDR3 has 16 amino acids. V was pared by 2 bases and J by 0 bases, with 13 bases between. Germline-derived CDR1 and CDR2 are LGHNA and YSLEER. The CDR3 loop is CASSQLAQPVNTEAFF. CDR3 nucleotides: TGCGCCAGCAGCCAACTTGCCCAACCGGTGAACACTGAAGCTTTCTTT.

The chain recombines TRBV2 with TRBJ2-3; the match to TRBD2 covers 12 bases. This CDR3 is built from 14 residues. Trimming took 6 bases from V and 5 from J; bases not matched to a gene: 3. Germline V gene data show CDR1 as SNHLY and CDR2 as FYNNEI. CDR3 residues: CASRPGLAGDTQYF. CDR3 in DNA: TGTGCCAGCAGACCGGGACTAGCGGGAGATACGCAGTATTTT.

V usage is TRBV25-1 and J usage is TRBJ1-5; 8 bases fit TRBD1. Germline V gives CDR1 MGHDK, CDR2 SYGVNS. The CDR3 is 16 amino acids. The V and J ends lost 3 bases and 0 bases, in that order; junction bases with no gene match: 4. CDR3 in amino acids: CASSDRTGFSNQPQHF. The DNA of the CDR3 is TGTGCCAGCAGTGACAGGACAGGGTTTAGCAATCAGCCCCAGCATTTT. The full variable domain, in which reference TRBV25-1 and TRBJ1-5 provide the parts outside the CDR3, is EADIYQTPRYLVIGTGKKITLECSQTMGHDKMYWYQQDPGMELHLIHYSYGVNSTEKGDLSSESTVSRIRTEHFPLTLESARPSHTSQYLCASSDRTGFSNQPQHFGDGTRLSIL.

V gene TRBV30 combines with J gene TRBJ1-5; D perhaps matches TRBD1 (5 bases). V was pared by 2 bases and J by 6 bases, with 17 bases between. Germline V gives CDR1 GTSNPN, CDR2 SVGIG (reference sequence). This CDR3 has 15 amino acids. The CDR3 protein is CAWSRAPAGGQPQHF. The CDR3 DNA is TGTGCCTGGAGTCGAGCCCCCGCCGGGGGTCAGCCCCAGCATTTT.

This clone showed up just a few times. The chain employs TRBV6-5 and TRBJ2-3; perhaps TRBD2 as D (7 bases). Germline CDR1 reads MNHEY; CDR2 reads SVGAGI. V lost 2 bases and J lost 6, with 15 bases in between. The CDR3 extends over 15 amino acids. The CDR3 sequence: CASSYISGGRDTQYF. DNA of the CDR3: TGTGCCAGCAGTTACATTTCGGGGGGCAGGGATACGCAGTATTTT.

This clone was recorded only once. The rearrangement joins TRBV4-3 to TRBJ1-1; no definite D call. The V gene lost 2 bases and the J gene lost 3 bases, with 16 bases spanning the gap. This CDR3 contains 16 residues. Germline CDR1 reads LGHNA; CDR2 reads YSLEER. The CDR3 spells CASSQYVHRPDTEAFF. DNA of the CDR3: TGCGCCAGCAGCCAATATGTTCACCGGCCGGACACTGAAGCTTTCTTT.

This chain uses TRBV30 with TRBJ1-4; a weak D match, TRBD1 (6 bases). Trimming pared 6 bases from V and 7 bases from J, leaving 15 bases between. Germline V lookup: CDR1 GTSNPN, CDR2 SVGIG (reference sequence). The CDR3 length is 13 residues. This chain's CDR3 is CACSGGGSEKLFF. The CDR3 nucleotides are TGTGCCTGCAGCGGAGGGGGGAGTGAAAAACTGTTTTTT.

The V and J genes are TRBV11-2 and TRBJ2-1; a possible D gene is TRBD1 (6 bases). This CDR3 is built from 16 residues. CDR1 SGHAT and CDR2 FQNNGV come from the germline V gene. V was shortened by 5 bases and J by 2 bases, with 16 bases between the two germline ends. This CDR3 is CASSPPSTGPYNEQFF. CDR3 nucleotide sequence: TGTGCCAGCAGCCCTCCGTCCACAGGGCCCTACAATGAGCAGTTCTTC.

The gene calls are TRBV10-3 and TRBJ1-2, with D possibly TRBD1 on 6 matching bases. The CDR3 length is 13 residues. V lost 6 bases, J lost 4 bases, and 12 bases lay in between. Germline V gene sequence: CDR1 ENHRY, CDR2 SYGVKD. In nucleotides, the CDR3 is TGTGCCATCAGACAGGGAGAGGGCTATGGCTACACCTTC. Its protein is CAIRQGEGYGYTF.

The chain joins TRBV7-6 to TRBJ2-1, with D possibly matching TRBD1 (6 bases). V lost 0 bases, J lost 1 base, and 10 bases lay in between. The CDR3 covers 16 residues. CDR1 and CDR2 from the germline V gene are SGHVS and FNYEAQ. The CDR3 bases are TGTGCCAGCAGCTTAGCGGGGGCGAGTTCCTACAATGAGCAGTTCTTC. This codes for CASSLAGASSYNEQFF.

The chain is built from TRBV7-9 and TRBJ2-5; no definite D call. The V end was cut by 1 base, the J end by 2 bases, with 11 bases between. The CDR3 length is 15 residues. The germline gives CDR1 SEHNR, CDR2 FQNEAQ (reference sequence). The CDR3 loop reads CASSLGGQVQETQYF. CDR3 nucleotides: TGTGCCAGCAGCTTAGGAGGCCAGGTGCAAGAGACCCAGTACTTC.

The chain carries TRBV15 and TRBJ2-5, with 8 bases lining up with TRBD2. The trim removed 9 bases at V and 4 bases at J, leaving 10 bases unmatched. From germline, CDR1 is LNHNV and CDR2 YYDKDF (reference sequence). The CDR3 has 14 amino acids. The CDR3 nucleotides read TGTGCCACGGGCCAGCGGGAGTTGGGAGAGACCCAGTACTTC. Encoded protein: CATGQRELGETQYF.

In its sample, this clone was seen a few times. CDR3 coding DNA: TGCGCCAGCAGCCAAGGATTGGCGGGGATAAACTATGGCTACACCTTC. It is translated as CASSQGLAGINYGYTF. The chain links TRBV4-3 to TRBJ1-2, with D hard to call. This CDR3 spans 16 amino acids. Germline CDR1 LGHNA, CDR2 YSLEER. The germline V and J ends were trimmed by 1 base and 2 bases, with 14 bases remaining between them.

Of note for this clone: The identical CDR3 is also encoded by other nucleotide sequences in the sample. The V gene is TRBV29-1, the J gene TRBJ1-5, with TRBD1 identical over 8 bases. J lost 2 bases, V lost 6 bases, and 3 bases had no gene match. Germline CDR1 and CDR2: SQVTM and ANQGSEA. The CDR3 spans 13 residues. CDR3 sequence reads: CSVGQGRNQPQHF. CDR3 in DNA: TGCAGCGTCGGACAGGGACGCAATCAGCCCCAGCATTTT.

This chain uses TRBV25-1 with TRBJ2-1; D uncertain. Trimming cost V 2 bases and J 10 bases, with 6 bases left between them. The CDR3 has 11 residues. The germline V gene encodes CDR1 MGHDK and CDR2 SYGVNS. In DNA, the CDR3 is TGTGCCAGCAGTGAAATATGGGAGCAGTTCTTC. It specifies CASSEIWEQFF.

The sample holds a few counts of this clone. DNA of the CDR3: TGTGCCAGCAGCTCGGACCCTTACAAGGGGCGCGAGCAGTACTTC. Amino acids: CASSSDPYKGREQYF. The V and J genes are TRBV11-2 and TRBJ2-7; D perhaps matches TRBD1 (5 bases). V was clipped by 4 bases and J by 6 bases, with 19 bases between them. The germline CDR1 and CDR2 sequences are SGHAT and FQNNGV. There are 15 residues in the CDR3.

This clone was detected a few times. V and J are TRBV29-1 and TRBJ2-3, with TRBD2 as a possible D gene (5 bases). The CDR3 covers 15 residues. In germline, CDR1 is SQVTM, CDR2 ANQGSEA. The germline V and J ends were trimmed by 4 bases and 5 bases, with 19 bases remaining between them. In DNA, the CDR3 is TGCAGCGTTGCCCAACCACGAGGGAGAGTAGATACGCAGTATTTT. Translating gives CSVAQPRGRVDTQYF.